This T cell receptor (beta chain) was obtained from a study of T cell responses to AZD1222 COVID-19 vaccine. Across the whole study: Second-dose schedules of about 4 or about 12 weeks were combined. Study-wide results and limits: Spike-wide vaccine-associated CD4 TCRs dominated at 160-218 and 743-854. Spike-specific TCR breadth and depth rose after two AZD1222 doses. Reports indicate that nearly half of spike-specific TCRs are directed at unmutated variant regions.

A word on this clone: As yet, its antigen is unknown.

The CDR3 runs 18 residues. In germline, CDR1 is SGHNT, CDR2 YYREEE (reference sequence). The ends lost 4 bases at V and 1 base at J; junction bases unmatched: 12. This table comes from immunoSEQ multiplex PCR, and its TCRdb copy is limited to in-frame clones, with some not included. The sample shows approximately 170,000 clones, over 75% of them seen only once. The chain carries TRBV5-4 and TRBJ2-2; 8 bases are a match to TRBD2. Sequenced here: peripheral blood, sampled on day 0 of AZD1222 vaccination. The TCR was taken from an adult in good health. The CDR3 here is CASSPRVQLAGNTGELFF. As DNA, the CDR3 is TGTGCCAGCAGCCCAAGAGTACAGCTAGCGGGGAACACCGGGGAGCTGTTTTTT.